What follows are 21 T cell receptor beta chains derived from one specimen sequenced in a study of blood T cell repertoires in COVID-19. Only in-frame clones appear in the TCRdb table, and some are missing; sequencing was by immunoSEQ multiplex PCR. The table records 80,000 or so clones, 80% to 90% of them present only once. The specimen sequenced was peripheral blood. These receptors were obtained from a man aged 55 to 69 with COVID-19, enrolled during active disease.

This chain uses TRBV7-6 with TRBJ1-1; 8 bases fit TRBD1. Trimming removed 7 bases from V and 1 base from J; junction bases left unmatched: 5. The CDR3 runs 14 residues. Germline V lookup: CDR1 SGHVS, CDR2 FNYEAQ. CDR3 in DNA: TGTGCCAGCACCCAGGGGGCGCGGAACACTGAAGCTTTCTTT. Its translation is CASTQGARNTEAFF.

The V call is TRBV20-1, the J call TRBJ2-5; D uncertain. Trimming took off 6 bases at V and 4 bases at J, with 9 bases between the two ends. The CDR3 extends over 11 amino acids. The V gene's germline CDR1 is DFQATT and CDR2 SNEGSKA (reference sequence). As DNA, the CDR3 is TGCAGTGCCCCCTCGGGAGAGACCCAGTACTTC. This sequence encodes CSAPSGETQYF.

V and J are TRBV10-3 and TRBJ1-5, with D possibly matching TRBD1 (5 bases). The CDR3 contains 15 residues. The V gene lost 6 bases and the J gene lost 4 bases, with 16 bases spanning the gap. Per germline, CDR1 ENHRY and CDR2 SYGVKD. DNA of the CDR3: TGTGCCATCAGCCCTGGGGAGGGGAAGAATCAGCCCCAGCATTTT. Its translation is CAISPGEGKNQPQHF.

The chain joins TRBV19 to TRBJ2-7; 7 bases map to TRBD1. This CDR3 is 15 amino acids long. V dropped 1 base and J dropped 2; count of bases not matched to a gene: 5. Germline lookup yields CDR1 LNHDA and CDR2 SQIVND (reference sequence). CDR3 in amino acids: CASSIGTGVPYEQYF. In nucleotides, the CDR3 is TGTGCCAGTAGTATAGGTACAGGGGTACCCTACGAGCAGTACTTC.

This clone was observed a handful of times. The chain combines TRBV27 with TRBJ1-2; D perhaps matches TRBD1 (5 bases). Germline lookup yields CDR1 MNHEY and CDR2 SMNVEV (reference sequence). Trimming pared 0 bases from V and 4 bases from J, leaving 6 bases between. This CDR3 is built from 13 residues. CDR3 loop: CASSLSRGYGYTF. In DNA, the CDR3 is TGTGCCAGCAGTTTATCAAGGGGCTATGGCTACACCTTC.

This rearrangement joins TRBV2 to TRBJ2-3, with unresolved D. V lost 5 bases and J lost 1, with 10 bases in between. This CDR3 has 14 amino acids. Germline CDR1 is SNHLY and CDR2 is FYNNEI. CDR3 in amino acids: CASSLVQGTDTQYF. In DNA, the CDR3 is TGTGCCAGCAGTTTGGTTCAGGGCACAGATACGCAGTATTTT.

This clone was seen just once. J is TRBJ2-2 and V is TRBV5-1, with 7 bases identical to TRBD1. V gave up 6 bases and J gave up 3 bases; unmatched junction bases: 5. CDR3 length: 14 amino acids. The germline V gene has CDR1 SGHRS and CDR2 YFSETQ. Here the CDR3 reads CASTTGQDTGELFF. In nucleotides, the CDR3 is TGCGCCAGCACGACAGGGCAGGACACCGGGGAGCTGTTTTTT.

This clone was seen more than once but under ten times. The chain is built from TRBV5-6 and TRBJ2-7, with unresolved D. Germline CDR1 reads SGHDT; CDR2 reads YYEEEE. The CDR3 has 14 residues. Deletions cut 2 bases from V and 0 bases from J, with 9 bases between. The CDR3 is CASSFRLYSYEQYF. DNA of the CDR3: TGTGCCAGCAGCTTCAGATTGTACTCCTACGAGCAGTACTTC. Based on the CDR3 plus reference TRBV5-6 and TRBJ2-7, the full variable domain is DAGVTQSPTHLIKTRGQQVTLRCSPKSGHDTVSWYQQALGQGPQFIFQYYEEEERQRGNFPDRFSGHQFPNYSSELNVNALLLGDSALYLCASSFRLYSYEQYFGPGTRLTVT.

The J gene is TRBJ2-7, the V gene TRBV19, with 7 positions matching TRBD2. The germline CDR1 and CDR2 sequences are LNHDA and SQIVND (reference sequence). The CDR3 loop spans 13 amino acids. V lost 6 bases and J lost 1; bases outside the gene matches: 3. In DNA, the CDR3 is TGTGCCAGTAGCGCGGGAGTTTCCTACGAGCAGTACTTC. This gives the protein CASSAGVSYEQYF. The full variable domain, with the rest looked up from reference TRBV19 and TRBJ2-7, is DGGITQSPKYLFRKEGQNVTLSCEQNLNHDAMYWYRQDPGQGLRLIYYSQIVNDFQKGDIAEGYSVSREKKESFPLTVTSAQKNPTAFYLCASSAGVSYEQYFGPGTRLTVT.

The chain links TRBV5-4 to TRBJ2-2; D is perhaps TRBD2 (6 bases). Germline V gene data show CDR1 as SGHNT and CDR2 as YYREEE (reference sequence). V lost 5 bases and J 0 bases, leaving 14 bases between the germline ends. The CDR3 extends over 16 amino acids. CDR3 loop: CASRLERGSNTGELFF. DNA for the CDR3: TGTGCCAGCAGACTAGAACGGGGGTCGAACACCGGGGAGCTGTTTTTT.

V is TRBV7-9 and J is TRBJ2-3; the D gene is possibly TRBD1 (6 bases). Trimming stripped 5 bases from V and 4 bases from J, with 10 bases between. CDR1 is SEHNR, CDR2 FQNEAQ, per germline (reference sequence). This CDR3 spans 13 amino acids. The CDR3 DNA sequence: TGTGCCAGCAGCACCAGGGGTCCAGATACGCAGTATTTT. Its translation is CASSTRGPDTQYF.

The CDR3 DNA reads TGTGCCAGCAGGCTAGCGGTTCAAGAGACCCAGTACTTC. It translates to CASRLAVQETQYF. The chain is built from TRBV2 and TRBJ2-5; 7 nucleotides line up with TRBD2. The V gene's germline CDR1 is SNHLY and CDR2 FYNNEI. With 6 bases clipped from V and 2 bases from J, the junction kept 3 bases outside the gene matches. The CDR3 runs 13 residues.

This sequence joins TRBV23-1 and TRBJ1-1; 7 bases match TRBD1. TRBV23-1 is an ORF, and what it does is uncertain. The CDR3 totals 16 residues. Germline trimming cut 2 bases from V and 0 bases from J; bases unmatched to any gene: 6. In DNA form, the CDR3 reads TGCGCCAGCAGTCAAGGGACAGACCCCATGAACACTGAAGCTTTCTTT. This sequence encodes CASSQGTDPMNTEAFF.

The genes are TRBV28 and TRBJ2-1, with D possibly being TRBD1 (5 bases). The length of the CDR3 is 14 residues. Germline CDR1 reads MDHEN; CDR2 reads SYDVKM. The V end was cut by 7 bases, the J end by 5 bases, with 15 bases between. The chain's CDR3 is CASNPPPGNNEQFF. CDR3 sequence (DNA): TGTGCCAGCAACCCTCCTCCAGGGAACAATGAGCAGTTCTTC.

V and J are TRBV4-1 and TRBJ1-5, with D possibly being TRBD1 (6 bases). Germline values: CDR1 MGHRA, CDR2 YSYEKL. CDR3 length: 17 amino acids. Trimming cost V 1 base and J 0 bases, with 13 bases left between them. This chain's CDR3 is CASSQAFRTDSNQPQHF. CDR3 bases: TGCGCCAGCAGCCAAGCATTTCGGACAGATAGCAATCAGCCCCAGCATTTT.

V is TRBV12-3 or TRBV12-4 and J is TRBJ1-5, with TRBD1 matching 8 bases. CDR3 length equals 13 residues. V gave up 5 bases and J gave up 6 bases; unmatched junction bases: 3. CDR3 region: CASSQGAGQPQHF. The CDR3 DNA sequence: TGTGCCAGCAGTCAGGGGGCAGGTCAGCCCCAGCATTTT.

The chain is built from TRBV2 and TRBJ1-2; D ambiguous. CDR3 length: 12 amino acids. Germline V gives CDR1 SNHLY, CDR2 FYNNEI. V shed 1 base and J shed 4 bases, with 4 bases lying between them. CDR3 loop: CASSEGGYGYTF. In DNA, the CDR3 is TGTGCCAGCAGTGAAGGAGGCTATGGCTACACCTTC.

This clone has just one count. The J gene is TRBJ1-1, the V gene TRBV21-1; TRBD1 was called by the table and not checked on the DNA. TRBV21-1 is designated a pseudogene. The CDR3 has 17 amino acids. The CDR3, as DNA: TGTGCCAGCAGCAAAGCGCGGACAGGGGCCGTGGACACTGAAGCTTTCTTT. Translating gives CASSKARTGAVDTEAFF.

The sample holds a few counts of this clone. V is TRBV6-1 and J is TRBJ1-4; 7 bases match TRBD1. Trimming at V came to 4 bases and at J to 5 bases, leaving 10 bases not matched to a gene. The CDR3 is 16 amino acids. From germline, CDR1 is MNHNS and CDR2 SASEGT. The CDR3 sequence: CASSVRPGQINEKLFF. The CDR3 DNA is TGTGCCAGCAGTGTACGACCGGGACAGATAAATGAAAAACTGTTTTTT.

In this sample, this clone turned up once. The chain is built from TRBV9 and TRBJ1-3, with D hard to call. Germline V CDR1 and CDR2: SGDLS, YYNGEE. V lost 3 bases to trimming and J lost 2 bases, with 12 bases between them. This CDR3 has 15 residues. CDR3 nucleotides: TGTGCCAGCAGCGGCGACACCACGCCTGGAAACACCATATATTTT. Translation gives CASSGDTTPGNTIYF.

The chain has TRBV15 and TRBJ1-1; a weak D match, TRBD1 (5 bases). Per germline, CDR1 LNHNV and CDR2 YYDKDF (reference sequence). V dropped 0 bases and J dropped 2 bases, with 16 bases sitting between them. The CDR3 length is 17 residues. The CDR3 DNA is TGTGCCACCAGCAGAGATTTGGACATCTCGGCAAACACTGAAGCTTTCTTT. Protein product: CATSRDLDISANTEAFF.